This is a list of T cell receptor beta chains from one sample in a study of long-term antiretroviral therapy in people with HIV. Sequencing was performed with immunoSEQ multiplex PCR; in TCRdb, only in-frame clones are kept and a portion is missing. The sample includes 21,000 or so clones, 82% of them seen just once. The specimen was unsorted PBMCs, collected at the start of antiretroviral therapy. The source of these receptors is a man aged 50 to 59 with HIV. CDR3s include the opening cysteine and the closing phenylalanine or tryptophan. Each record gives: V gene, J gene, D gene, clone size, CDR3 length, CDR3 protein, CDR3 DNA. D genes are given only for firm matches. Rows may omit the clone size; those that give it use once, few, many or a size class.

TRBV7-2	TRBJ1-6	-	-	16	CASSLDGRTYNSPLHF	TGTGCCAGCAGCTTAGATGGGAGAACCTATAATTCACCCCTCCACTTT
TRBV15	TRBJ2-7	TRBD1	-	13	CATSRYRGYEQYF	TGTGCCACCAGCAGATACAGGGGTTACGAGCAGTACTTC
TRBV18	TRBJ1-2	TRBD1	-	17	CASSAETGHESNYGYTF	TGTGCCAGCTCGGCCGAGACAGGGCATGAATCCAACTATGGCTACACCTTC
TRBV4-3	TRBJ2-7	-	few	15	CASSQDKTETYEQYF	TGCGCCAGCAGCCAAGATAAGACAGAAACCTACGAGCAGTACTTC
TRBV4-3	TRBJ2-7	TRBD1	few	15	CASSQERTGDYEQYF	TGCGCCAGCAGCCAAGAAAGGACAGGAGACTACGAGCAGTACTTC
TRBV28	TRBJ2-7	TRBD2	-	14	CASEVAGDYYEQYF	TGTGCCAGCGAGGTAGCGGGGGACTACTACGAGCAGTACTTC
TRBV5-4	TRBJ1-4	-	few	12	CASSFFEEKLFF	TGTGCCAGCAGCTTCTTCGAGGAAAAACTGTTTTTT
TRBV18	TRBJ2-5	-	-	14	CASSPGGINGDLYF	TGTGCCAGCTCACCAGGGGGGATTAACGGAGACCTGTACTTC
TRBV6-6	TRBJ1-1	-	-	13	CAGTWAVNTEAFF	TGTGCCGGAACGTGGGCAGTGAACACTGAAGCTTTCTTT
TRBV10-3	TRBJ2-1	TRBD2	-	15	CAISPSSGSYNEQFF	TGTGCCATCAGTCCTAGTAGCGGGTCCTACAATGAGCAGTTCTTC
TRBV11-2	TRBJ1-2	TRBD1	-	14	CASSNRGQGYGYTF	TGTGCCAGCAGCAACCGAGGACAGGGCTATGGCTACACCTTC
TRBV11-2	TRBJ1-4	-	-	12	CASSLVNEKLFF	TGTGCCAGCAGCCTCGTTAATGAAAAACTGTTTTTT
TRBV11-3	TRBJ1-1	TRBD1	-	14	CASSLSRRTGLTFF	TGTGCCAGCAGCTTATCGCGGAGGACAGGATTGACTTTCTTT
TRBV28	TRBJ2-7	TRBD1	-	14	CASKGQGHSYEQYF	TGTGCCAGTAAGGGACAGGGACACTCCTACGAGCAGTACTTC
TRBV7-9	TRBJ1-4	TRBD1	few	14	CASSSGGEGEKLFF	TGTGCCAGCAGCTCAGGGGGCGAGGGTGAAAAACTGTTTTTT
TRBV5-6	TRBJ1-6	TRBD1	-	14	CASSLGTGGSPLHF	TGTGCCAGCAGCCTCGGGACAGGGGGTTCACCCCTCCACTTT
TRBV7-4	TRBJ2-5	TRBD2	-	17	CASSSTHSSGRSETQYF	TGTGCCAGCAGCTCGACCCATTCTAGCGGGAGATCCGAGACCCAGTACTTC
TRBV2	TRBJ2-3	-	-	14	CASRVARGTDTQYF	TGTGCCAGCAGGGTGGCGCGGGGCACAGATACGCAGTATTTT
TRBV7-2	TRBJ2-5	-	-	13	CASSSTRQETQYF	TGTGCCAGCAGCTCAACTCGACAAGAGACCCAGTACTTC
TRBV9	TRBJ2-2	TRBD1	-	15	CASSVGRGRTGELFF	TGTGCCAGCAGCGTAGGCAGGGGGCGTACCGGGGAGCTGTTTTTT
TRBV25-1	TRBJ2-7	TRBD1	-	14	CASRRDRATYEQYF	TGTGCCAGCAGAAGGGACAGGGCTACCTACGAGCAGTACTTC
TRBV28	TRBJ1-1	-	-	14	CASSLIGQSAEAFF	TGTGCCAGCAGTTTAATAGGACAAAGCGCTGAAGCTTTCTTT
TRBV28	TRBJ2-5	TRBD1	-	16	CASSYSTGGWQETQYF	TGTGCCAGCAGTTATTCAACAGGGGGGTGGCAAGAGACCCAGTACTTC
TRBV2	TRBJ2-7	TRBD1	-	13	CAGRSGGDYEQYF	TGTGCCGGCCGGTCAGGGGGCGATTACGAGCAGTACTTC
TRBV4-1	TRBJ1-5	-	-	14	CASAKRNRDQPQHF	TGCGCCAGCGCGAAAAGGAACCGCGATCAGCCCCAGCATTTT
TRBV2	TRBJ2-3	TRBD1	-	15	CARFAFGQGPDTQYF	TGTGCCAGGTTTGCCTTTGGACAGGGGCCAGATACGCAGTATTTT
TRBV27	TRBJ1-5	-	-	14	CASSPRGSNQPQHF	TGTGCCAGCAGTCCCAGGGGTAGCAATCAGCCCCAGCATTTT
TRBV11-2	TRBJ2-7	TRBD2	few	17	CASSLEVGGGASYEQYF	TGTGCCAGCAGCTTAGAGGTGGGCGGGGGGGCCTCTTACGAGCAGTACTTC
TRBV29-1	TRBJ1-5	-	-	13	CSVAAGGNQPQHF	TGCAGCGTGGCCGCAGGGGGCAATCAGCCCCAGCATTTT
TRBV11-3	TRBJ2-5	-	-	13	CASSFGMEETQYF	TGTGCCAGCAGCTTCGGGATGGAAGAGACCCAGTACTTC
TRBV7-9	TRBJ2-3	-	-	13	CASSRQLTDTQYF	TGTGCCAGCAGCCGACAGCTCACAGATACGCAGTATTTT
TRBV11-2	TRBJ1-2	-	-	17	CASSLVWSGPNTYGYTF	TGTGCCAGCAGCTTAGTATGGTCAGGGCCTAATACTTATGGCTACACCTTC
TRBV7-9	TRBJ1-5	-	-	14	CASSLEFSNQPQHF	TGTGCCAGCAGCTTAGAGTTTAGCAATCAGCCCCAGCATTTT
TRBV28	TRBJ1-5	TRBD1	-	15	CASSAPGTGYQPQHF	TGTGCCAGCAGTGCCCCCGGGACAGGGTATCAGCCCCAGCATTTT
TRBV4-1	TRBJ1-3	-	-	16	CASSQARLSSGNTIYF	TGCGCCAGCAGCCAAGCGCGTCTCAGCTCTGGAAACACCATATATTTT
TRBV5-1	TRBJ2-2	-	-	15	CASSPTISEAGELFF	TGCGCCAGCAGCCCGACCATATCAGAGGCCGGGGAGCTGTTTTTT
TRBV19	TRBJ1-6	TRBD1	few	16	CASSIAGQAQFSPLHF	TGTGCCAGTAGTATAGCCGGACAGGCACAATTCAGCCCCCTCCACTTT
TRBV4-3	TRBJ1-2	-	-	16	CASSQDYAAPIYGYTF	TGCGCCAGCAGCCAAGATTACGCAGCGCCCATCTATGGCTACACCTTC
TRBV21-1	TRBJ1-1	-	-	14	CASSRDRRWTEAFF	TGTGCCAGCAGCAGGGACAGGAGGTGGACTGAAGCTTTCTTT
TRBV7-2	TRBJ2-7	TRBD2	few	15	CASSLRSGSRYEQYF	TGTGCCAGCAGCCTTCGTAGCGGGAGTCGGTACGAGCAGTACTTC
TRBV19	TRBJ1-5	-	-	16	CASSMVGWGRGGPQHF	TGTGCCAGTAGTATGGTAGGTTGGGGCAGGGGAGGGCCCCAGCATTTT
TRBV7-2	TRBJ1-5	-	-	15	CASSTSGALGQPQHF	TGTGCCAGCAGCACCTCAGGGGCGTTAGGGCAGCCCCAGCATTTT
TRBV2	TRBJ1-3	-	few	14	CASTPGHSGNTIYF	TGTGCCAGCACCCCGGGCCACAGTGGAAACACCATATATTTT
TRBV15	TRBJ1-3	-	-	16	CATSRRQFSSGNTIYF	TGTGCCACCAGCAGACGACAGTTCAGCTCTGGAAACACCATATATTTT
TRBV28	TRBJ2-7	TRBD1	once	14	CASRGQGEGGEQYF	TGTGCCAGCAGGGGACAGGGGGAAGGTGGCGAGCAGTACTTC
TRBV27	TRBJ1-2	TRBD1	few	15	CASTHGTGPGYGYTF	TGTGCCAGCACCCATGGGACAGGCCCGGGCTATGGCTACACCTTC
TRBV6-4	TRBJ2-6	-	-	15	CASSDTGRGANVLTF	TGTGCCAGCAGTGACACGGGTCGCGGGGCCAACGTCCTGACTTTC
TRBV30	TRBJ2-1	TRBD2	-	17	CAWSLGLAGRLYNEQFF	TGTGCCTGGAGTCTAGGACTAGCGGGACGGCTTTACAATGAGCAGTTCTTC
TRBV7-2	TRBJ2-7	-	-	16	CASSLGSGTNTYEQYF	TGTGCCAGCAGCTTAGGTTCCGGGACAAACACCTACGAGCAGTACTTC
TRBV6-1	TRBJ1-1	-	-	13	CASSEVRDTEAFF	TGTGCCAGCAGTGAAGTACGGGACACTGAAGCTTTCTTT
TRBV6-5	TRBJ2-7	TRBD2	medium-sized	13	CASTYGGKGEQYF	TGTGCCAGCACCTACGGGGGGAAGGGGGAGCAGTACTTC
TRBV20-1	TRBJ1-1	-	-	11	CSASADFSTFF	TGCAGTGCTAGTGCGGATTTCTCTACTTTCTTT
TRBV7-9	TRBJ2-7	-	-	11	CASSLTYEQYF	TGTGCCAGCAGCTTAACCTACGAGCAGTACTTC
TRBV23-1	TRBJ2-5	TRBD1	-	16	CASSQSGGQGGETQYF	TGCGCCAGCAGTCAATCGGGGGGACAGGGTGGGGAGACCCAGTACTTC
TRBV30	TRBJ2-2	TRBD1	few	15	CAWSEGQGYTGELFF	TGTGCCTGGAGTGAGGGACAGGGGTATACCGGGGAGCTGTTTTTT
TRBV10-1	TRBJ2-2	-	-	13	CASSERGTGELFF	TGCGCCAGCAGTGAGCGGGGGACCGGGGAGCTGTTTTTT
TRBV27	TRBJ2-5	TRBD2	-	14	CASRELAGQETQYF	TGTGCCAGCAGGGAACTAGCGGGACAAGAGACCCAGTACTTC
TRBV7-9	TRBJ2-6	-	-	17	CASRRIPTLREANVLTF	TGTGCCAGCAGACGAATTCCAACTCTGAGAGAAGCCAACGTCCTGACTTTC
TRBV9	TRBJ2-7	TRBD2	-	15	CASSVASGRSYEQYF	TGTGCCAGCAGCGTAGCAAGCGGGAGATCCTACGAGCAGTACTTC
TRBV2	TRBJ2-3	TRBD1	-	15	CASRGDRAGTDTQYF	TGTGCCAGCAGGGGCGACAGGGCTGGCACAGATACGCAGTATTTT